This TCR beta chain was recovered during a study of cytomegalovirus exposure and HLA in healthy donors. Amplification used 60 Vbeta primers and 13 Jbeta primers. Assay: immunoSEQ multiplex PCR; the TCRdb copy retains only in-frame clones and omits some. The data show approximately 140,000 clones, 88% seen once. The V end lost 7 bases, the J end lost 8 bases, and 17 bases lay between the germline ends. The CDR3 is made up of 13 amino acids. Per the germline V gene, CDR1 is MNHNY and CDR2 is SVGAGI (reference sequence). The sequenced sample consisted of PBMCs. This clonotype was obtained from a middle-aged woman in good health and CMV-seronegative. The chain employs TRBV6-6 and TRBJ1-2; possible D gene TRBD1, 6 bases. CDR3 sequence: CASNTQGSYGYTF. In nucleotides, the CDR3 is TGTGCCAGCAACACTCAGGGGTCTTACGGCTACACCTTC.